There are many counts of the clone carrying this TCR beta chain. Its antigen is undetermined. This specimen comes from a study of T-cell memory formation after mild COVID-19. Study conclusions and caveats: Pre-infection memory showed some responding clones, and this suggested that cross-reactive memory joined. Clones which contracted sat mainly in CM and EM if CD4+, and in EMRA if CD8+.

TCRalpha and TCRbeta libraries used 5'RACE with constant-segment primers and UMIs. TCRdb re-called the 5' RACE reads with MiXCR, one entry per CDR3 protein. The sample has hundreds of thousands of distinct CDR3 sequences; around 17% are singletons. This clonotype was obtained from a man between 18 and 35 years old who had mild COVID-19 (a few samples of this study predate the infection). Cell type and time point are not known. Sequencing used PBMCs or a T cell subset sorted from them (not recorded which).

The CDR3 reads CASSESYEQYF. CDR3 DNA: TGTGCCAGCAGCGAGTCCTACGAGCAGTACTTC. The V gene is TRBV6-2 or TRBV6-3, the J gene TRBJ2-7; D is ambiguous. CDR3 length equals 11 residues. Deletions cut 6 bases from V and 1 base from J, with 4 bases between. Germline CDR1 MNHEY, CDR2 SVGEGT.